The 30 T cell receptor beta chains below come from one sample, sequenced in a study of blood T cell repertoires in COVID-19. The data were produced by immunoSEQ multiplex PCR, yet TCRdb's version contains in-frame clones alone and is incomplete. This table has under 80,000 clones, approximately 86% appearing once. Sequencing was performed on peripheral blood. Receptors originate from a man in his 70s with active COVID-19.

V usage is TRBV28 and J usage is TRBJ1-2, with 7 nucleotides matching TRBD1. This CDR3 region has 13 residues. In germline, CDR1 is MDHEN, CDR2 SYDVKM. The V segment lost 0 bases and the J segment 6 bases; nucleotides outside the gene matches: 1. As DNA, the CDR3 is TGTGCCAGCAGTTTATGGGGGACAGATGGCTACACCTTC. Translated: CASSLWGTDGYTF.

The chain is built from TRBV1 and TRBJ2-4; the table calls TRBD2, which could not be checked here. TRBV1 is a listed pseudogene. This CDR3 contains 20 residues. CDR3 sequence: CTSSPRRGVAVQLAKNIQYF. In DNA, the CDR3 is TGCACCAGCAGCCCTCGCCGGGGGGTAGCGGTTCAGCTAGCCAAAAACATTCAGTACTTC.

The rearrangement links TRBV7-9 to TRBJ2-7, with D maybe TRBD2 (5 bases). CDR3 length: 16 amino acids. Germline values: CDR1 SEHNR, CDR2 FQNEAQ (reference sequence). Trimming pared 1 base from V and 2 bases from J, leaving 15 bases between. CDR3 in amino acids: CASSLVGGLSPYEQYF. CDR3 DNA sequence: TGTGCCAGCAGCTTAGTCGGCGGACTCTCCCCCTACGAGCAGTACTTC. Looking up the rest from reference TRBV7-9 and TRBJ2-7 gives the full variable domain: DTGVSQNPRHKITKRGQNVTFRCDPISEHNRLYWYRQTLGQGPEFLTYFQNEAQLEKSRLLSDRFSAERPKGSFSTLEIQRTEQGDSAMYLCASSLVGGLSPYEQYFGPGTRLTVT.

The genes are TRBV3-1 (or the pseudogene TRBV3-2) and TRBJ2-7, with 8 bases aligning to TRBD2. With V trimmed by 4 bases and J by 2 bases, 10 bases remained unmatched. This CDR3 comprises 16 residues. Germline values: CDR1 LGHDT, CDR2 YNNKEL (reference sequence). CDR3 bases: TGTGCCAGCAGCCGGACAAGCGGGAGTGTGGCCTACGAGCAGTACTTC. It is translated as CASSRTSGSVAYEQYF.

This chain links TRBV7-9 with TRBJ2-7, with 8 nucleotides matching TRBD2. V dropped 5 bases and J dropped 6; count of bases not matched to a gene: 12. From germline, CDR1 is SEHNR and CDR2 FQNEAQ (reference sequence). This CDR3 spans 15 amino acids. DNA for the CDR3: TGTGCCAGCAGCCCCCCCGGGGGGGGGACTGCCGAGCAGTACTTC. Its protein product is CASSPPGGGTAEQYF.

The genes are TRBV5-4 and TRBJ2-3; D gene unclear. Trimming left V 3 bases short and J 2 bases short, with 4 bases between. The length of the CDR3 is 12 residues. Germline V gives CDR1 SGHNT, CDR2 YYREEE (reference sequence). CDR3 protein: CASSWLTDTQYF. The DNA of the CDR3 is TGTGCCAGCAGCTGGCTCACAGATACGCAGTATTTT.

This chain joins TRBV9 and TRBJ1-2; 7 positions agree with TRBD1. V gave up 0 bases and J gave up 6 bases; unmatched junction bases: 14. The CDR3 has 17 amino acids. The V gene's germline CDR1 is SGDLS and CDR2 YYNGEE. CDR3 bases: TGTGCCAGCAGCGTAGCCGAGGGGGCGCTTCAGGGGAATGGCTACACCTTC. Protein: CASSVAEGALQGNGYTF.

The chain is built from TRBV15 and TRBJ2-5, with TRBD2 matching over 7 bases. Germline trimming cut 7 bases from V and 5 bases from J; bases unmatched to any gene: 7. This CDR3 is 13 amino acids long. The V gene's germline CDR1 is LNHNV and CDR2 YYDKDF (reference sequence). The CDR3 spells CATTILGGETQYF. The CDR3 region has the DNA TGTGCCACCACCATCCTGGGGGGGGAGACCCAGTACTTC.

The CDR3 DNA reads as TGTGCCAGCAGCTTGGACCCCCCGACTAGGGAGACCCAGTACTTC. This translates into CASSLDPPTRETQYF. The chain is built from TRBV5-4 and TRBJ2-5; D is perhaps TRBD2 (6 bases). The V end lost 0 bases, the J end lost 5 bases, and 14 bases lay between the germline ends. Germline CDR1 reads SGHNT; CDR2 reads YYREEE (reference sequence). CDR3 length equals 15 residues.

J is TRBJ2-7 and V is TRBV11-3; TRBD2 is a possible D gene (5 bases). V was clipped by 1 base and J by 3 bases, with 13 bases between them. Germline CDR1 reads SGHNT; CDR2 reads YENEEA. This CDR3 spans 15 amino acids. The CDR3 here is CASSLVPGRGYEQYF. Written as DNA, the CDR3 is TGTGCCAGCAGCTTAGTACCGGGGAGAGGCTACGAGCAGTACTTC. The variable domain in full, with the rest retrieved from reference TRBV11-3 and TRBJ2-7, is EAGVVQSPRYKIIEKKQPVAFWCNPISGHNTLYWYLQNLGQGPELLIRYENEEAVDDSQLPKDRFSAERLKGVDSTLKIQPAELGDSAVYLCASSLVPGRGYEQYFGPGTRLTVT.

The chain links TRBV5-4 to TRBJ1-2; TRBD1 aligns across 8 bases. The CDR3 runs to 12 residues. Germline lookup yields CDR1 SGHNT and CDR2 YYREEE (reference sequence). The ends lost 7 bases at V and 8 bases at J; junction bases unmatched: 7. CDR3 amino acids: CASGEQGGGYTF. CDR3 nucleotide sequence: TGTGCCAGCGGCGAACAGGGGGGGGGCTACACCTTC.

The rearrangement uses TRBV2 and TRBJ2-7, with 13 nucleotides matching TRBD2. The CDR3 totals 15 residues. J was trimmed by 5 bases and V by 5 bases; bases with no gene match: 6. From germline, CDR1 is SNHLY and CDR2 FYNNEI. CDR3 amino acids: CASSLGLAGADEQYF. The CDR3 bases are TGTGCCAGCAGTCTCGGACTAGCGGGAGCGGACGAGCAGTACTTC.

This chain joins TRBV10-3 and TRBJ2-7, with 12 positions matching TRBD2. V shed 3 bases and J 1 base; nucleotides not matched to a gene: 10. This CDR3 comprises 18 residues. Germline values: CDR1 ENHRY, CDR2 SYGVKD. The CDR3 region has the DNA TGTGCCATCAGTGATCCCAGGACTAGCGGGAAGGGATCCTACGAGCAGTACTTC. Protein sequence: CAISDPRTSGKGSYEQYF.

This chain joins TRBV2 and TRBJ2-1; 7 nucleotides agree with TRBD2. V lost 4 bases, J lost 2 bases, and 5 bases stayed unmatched. Germline CDR1 is SNHLY and CDR2 is FYNNEI. The CDR3 consists of 15 residues. For the CDR3, the DNA is TGTGCCAGCAGTGGGGCGGGAGTGGCCTACAATGAGCAGTTCTTC. This codes for CASSGAGVAYNEQFF.

Written as DNA, the CDR3 is TGTGCCAGCAGCCCCAGGAGCGGGAGCGCCGGGGAGCTGTTTTTT. Translation gives CASSPRSGSAGELFF. This rearrangement joins TRBV7-2 to TRBJ2-2, with 8 positions matching TRBD2. CDR3 length equals 15 residues. Germline V gene lookup returns CDR1 SGHTA and CDR2 FQGNSA. V lost 5 bases, J lost 6 bases, and 8 bases stayed unmatched. The variable domain in full, with the rest retrieved from reference TRBV7-2 and TRBJ2-2, is GAGVSQSPSNKVTEKGKDVELRCDPISGHTALYWYRQSLGQGLEFLIYFQGNSAPDKSGLPSDRFSAERTGGSVSTLTIQRTQQEDSAVYLCASSPRSGSAGELFFGEGSRLTVL.

V gene TRBV2 combines with J gene TRBJ2-3; 14 nucleotides align to TRBD2. Germline V gene lookup returns CDR1 SNHLY and CDR2 FYNNEI. J was trimmed by 4 bases and V by 8 bases; bases with no gene match: 5. The CDR3 extends over 15 amino acids. This CDR3 is CASGPGLAGADTQYF. Written as DNA, the CDR3 is TGTGCCAGCGGCCCGGGACTAGCGGGAGCAGATACGCAGTATTTT.

The chain combines TRBV7-2 with TRBJ2-7; 12 nucleotides match TRBD2. The length of the CDR3 is 16 residues. Germline-derived CDR1 and CDR2 are SGHTA and FQGNSA. V was clipped by 0 bases and J by 4 bases; unmatched bases: 4. CDR3 sequence (DNA): TGTGCCAGCAGCTTAGCCTTAGGGACTAGCGGGTACGAGCAGTACTTC. Its protein product is CASSLALGTSGYEQYF.

The CDR3 loop reads CASRGANEQFF. In DNA, the CDR3 is TGTGCCAGCAGGGGCGCCAATGAGCAGTTCTTC. The chain couples TRBV2 to TRBJ2-1; D not resolved. V lost 6 bases and J lost 6, with 6 bases in between. Germline CDR1 and CDR2: SNHLY and FYNNEI. The CDR3 length is 11 residues.

This clone was counted a single time. The chain combines TRBV5-4 with TRBJ2-2; 10 nucleotides agree with TRBD1. The V gene's germline CDR1 is SGHNT and CDR2 YYREEE (reference sequence). There are 15 residues in the CDR3. The ends lost 4 bases at V and 5 bases at J; junction bases unmatched: 5. CDR3 amino acids: CASSPGQGLTGELFF. The DNA for the CDR3 is TGTGCCAGCAGCCCGGGACAGGGGTTGACCGGGGAGCTGTTTTTT.

The genes are TRBV3-1 (or the pseudogene TRBV3-2) and TRBJ1-4, with no clear D. V lost 4 bases to trimming and J lost 8 bases, with 14 bases between them. CDR3 length: 14 residues. Germline lookup yields CDR1 LGHDT and CDR2 YNNKEL (reference sequence). The CDR3 sequence is CASSPSPTGEKLFF. Here the CDR3 DNA reads TGTGCCAGCAGCCCAAGCCCGACTGGGGAAAAACTGTTTTTT.

V usage is TRBV9 and J usage is TRBJ1-6, with D possibly matching TRBD1 (5 bases). CDR3 length: 13 amino acids. V was shortened by 0 bases and J by 10 bases, with 8 bases between the two germline ends. The germline gives CDR1 SGDLS, CDR2 YYNGEE. The CDR3, as DNA: TGTGCCAGCAGCGTAGGGAGGGACTCACCCCTCCACTTT. It codes for CASSVGRDSPLHF.

The sample holds one count of this clone. The rearrangement links TRBV30 to TRBJ1-1; D perhaps matches TRBD1 (6 bases). The CDR3 consists of 13 residues. Germline-derived CDR1 and CDR2 are GTSNPN and SVGIG (reference sequence). V was clipped by 3 bases and J by 1 base, with 9 bases between them. The CDR3 nucleotides are TGTGCCTGGAGGGGACAACGGAACACTGAAGCTTTCTTT. Its translation: CAWRGQRNTEAFF.

This clone was picked up one time. The chain joins TRBV7-9 to TRBJ2-5, with 10 positions matching TRBD1. The CDR3 is made up of 14 amino acids. Looked up from germline, CDR1 is SEHNR and CDR2 is FQNEAQ (reference sequence). V dropped 3 bases and J dropped 5; count of bases not matched to a gene: 3. CDR3 region: CASSLTGGLETQYF. The CDR3 bases are TGTGCCAGCAGCTTGACAGGGGGCTTGGAGACCCAGTACTTC.

This clone was detected a few times. This chain joins TRBV7-2 and TRBJ2-6; 7 bases are a match to TRBD2. This CDR3 spans 16 amino acids. Germline values: CDR1 SGHTA, CDR2 FQGNSA. Germline trimming cut 4 bases from V and 4 bases from J; bases unmatched to any gene: 7. The CDR3 sequence: CASSSSGGGGANVLTF. CDR3 bases: TGTGCCAGCAGCTCTTCGGGGGGTGGCGGGGCCAACGTCCTGACTTTC.

This chain connects TRBV28 to TRBJ1-2; possibly TRBD1 for D (6 bases). The CDR3 runs 15 residues. Trimming removed 7 bases at V and 3 bases at J, with 18 bases between. Germline lookup yields CDR1 MDHEN and CDR2 SYDVKM. The CDR3 sequence: CASTLGGGPHYGYTF. The DNA of the CDR3 is TGTGCCAGCACCCTCGGGGGGGGGCCCCACTATGGCTACACCTTC.

This chain joins TRBV24-1 and TRBJ2-7; 7 bases match TRBD1. V shed 4 bases, J shed 5 bases, and the junction held 10 bases outside the gene matches. Per germline, CDR1 KGHDR and CDR2 SFDVKD. CDR3 length equals 15 residues. In nucleotides, the CDR3 is TGTGCCACCAGTGACCCCACAGGGGCTGACGACGAGCAGTACTTC. It codes for CATSDPTGADDEQYF.

A single count supports this clone. The CDR3 loop reads CASSRLHRDRVAKNIQYF. The CDR3 DNA follows: TGTGCCAGCAGCCGATTACACCGGGACAGGGTGGCCAAAAACATTCAGTACTTC. V usage is TRBV5-5 and J usage is TRBJ2-4, with TRBD1 matching 9 bases. This CDR3 comprises 18 residues. Germline CDR1 and CDR2: SGHKS and YYEKEE (reference sequence). V lost 4 bases to trimming and J lost 1 base; unmatched junction nucleotides: 12.

V gene TRBV19 combines with J gene TRBJ2-7; 7 bases match TRBD2. V lost 11 bases and J lost 6; bases outside the gene matches: 16. The CDR3 is 14 amino acids. Per the germline V gene, CDR1 is LNHDA and CDR2 is SQIVND (reference sequence). CDR3 nucleotides: TGTGCCTGCGGGGGATCGGCGGGAGTAGCCGAGCAGTACTTC. Translation: CACGGSAGVAEQYF.

This chain uses TRBV12-5 with TRBJ1-5; D not resolved. The CDR3 sequence is 13 residues long. V was trimmed by 8 bases and J by 0 bases, leaving 8 bases between them. Per germline, CDR1 LGHNT and CDR2 FRNRAP. The DNA of the CDR3 is TGTGCTAGTCAGGTGTATAGCAATCAGCCCCAGCATTTT. Translating it yields CASQVYSNQPQHF.

The rearrangement joins TRBV18 to TRBJ2-5; TRBD1 matches 9 bases. V lost 6 bases to trimming and J lost 5 bases; unmatched junction nucleotides: 7. Per germline, CDR1 KGHSH and CDR2 LQKENI. This CDR3 region has 14 residues. CDR3 in amino acids: CASSPGQGRETQYF. The CDR3 coding sequence is TGTGCCAGCTCGCCAGGACAGGGGAGGGAGACCCAGTACTTC.